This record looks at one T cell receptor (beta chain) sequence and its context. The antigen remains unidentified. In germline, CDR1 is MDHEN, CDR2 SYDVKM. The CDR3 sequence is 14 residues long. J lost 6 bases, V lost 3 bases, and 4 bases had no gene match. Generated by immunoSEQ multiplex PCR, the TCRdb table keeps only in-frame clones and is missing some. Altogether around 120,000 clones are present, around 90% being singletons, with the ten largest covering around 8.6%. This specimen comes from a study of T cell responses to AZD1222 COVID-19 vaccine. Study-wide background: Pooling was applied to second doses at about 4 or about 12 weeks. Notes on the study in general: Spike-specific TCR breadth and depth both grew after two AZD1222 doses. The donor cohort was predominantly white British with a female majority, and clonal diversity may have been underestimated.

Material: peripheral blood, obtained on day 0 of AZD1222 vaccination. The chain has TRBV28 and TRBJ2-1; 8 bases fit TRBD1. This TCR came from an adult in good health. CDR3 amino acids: CASSFGDRINEQFF. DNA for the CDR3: TGTGCCAGCAGTTTTGGGGACAGGATCAATGAGCAGTTCTTC. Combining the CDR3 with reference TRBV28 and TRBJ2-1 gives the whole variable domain DVKVTQSSRYLVKRTGEKVFLECVQDMDHENMFWYRQDPGLGLRLIYFSYDVKMKEKGDIPEGYSVSREKKERFSLILESASTNQTSMYLCASSFGDRINEQFFGPGTRLTVL.